This is a list of T cell receptor beta chains from one sample in a study of B cell selection in AIRE deficiency. Generated by immunoSEQ multiplex PCR, the TCRdb table keeps only in-frame clones and is missing some. The table shows about 25,000 clones, with 95% to 98% occurring only once. Sequencing was carried out using CD4+CD127+ conventional T cells sorted from PBMCs. Receptors originate from a human donor in good health. The CDR3 runs from the conserved cysteine through the conserved F or W. A D gene is named only where the DNA matches it firmly. The size field is filled for only some rows; it gives once, few, many or a size class.

d_call j_call v_call clone_size cdr3_aa cdr3_nt
NA TRBJ1-2 TRBV6-5 NA CASSSPGTIYGYTF TGTGCCAGCAGTTCCCCCGGGACAATCTATGGCTACACCTTC
NA TRBJ2-7 TRBV6-1 once CASSWTTYEQYF TGTGCCAGCAGTTGGACGACCTACGAGCAGTACTTC
NA TRBJ1-2 TRBV25-1 NA CASSEGAGGGYTF TGTGCCAGCAGTGAAGGGGCAGGCGGTGGCTACACCTTC
TRBD1 TRBJ1-2 TRBV27 NA CASSYTGGYYGYTF TGTGCCAGCAGTTATACAGGGGGCTACTATGGCTACACCTTC
NA TRBJ1-1 TRBV11-3 NA CASSQRMNTEAFF TGTGCCAGCAGCCAAAGAATGAACACTGAAGCTTTCTTT
TRBD2 TRBJ2-3 TRBV28 NA CASSSGTSADTQYF TGTGCCAGCAGTTCTGGGACTAGCGCAGATACGCAGTATTTT
NA TRBJ2-7 TRBV5-1 NA CASSFTGGSYEQYF TGCGCCAGCAGCTTTACCGGCGGTTCCTACGAGCAGTACTTC
NA TRBJ1-2 TRBV5-4 NA CASSLGGSYGYTF TGTGCCAGCAGCTTGGGAGGTAGCTATGGCTACACCTTC
TRBD1 TRBJ2-5 TRBV5-6 NA CASTWGRGQETQYF TGTGCCAGCACCTGGGGCAGGGGGCAAGAGACCCAGTACTTC
NA TRBJ2-1 TRBV28 NA CASSLAGVGRQFF TGTGCCAGCAGTTTAGCCGGGGTCGGTCGGCAGTTCTTC
TRBD1 TRBJ2-1 TRBV2 NA CASSEIRGRYNEQFF TGTGCCAGCAGTGAAATCAGGGGGCGATACAATGAGCAGTTCTTC
NA TRBJ1-2 TRBV6-1 NA CASSEGPYGYTF TGTGCCAGCAGTGAGGGACCTTATGGCTACACCTTC
TRBD1 TRBJ1-2 TRBV4-2 NA CASSQGQGRNGYTF TGTGCCAGCAGCCAAGGACAGGGGAGGAATGGCTACACCTTC
TRBD2 TRBJ2-3 TRBV5-1 NA CASSLAKTSGTDTQYF TGCGCCAGCAGCTTGGCCAAGACTAGCGGCACAGATACGCAGTATTTT
NA TRBJ2-7 TRBV18 NA CASSPQGLSYEQYF TGTGCCAGCTCACCGCAGGGGCTATCCTACGAGCAGTACTTC
NA TRBJ1-2 TRBV28 NA CASSSTGYGYTF TGTGCCAGCAGTTCAACAGGGTATGGCTACACCTTC
TRBD2 TRBJ2-7 TRBV5-5 once CASSRTSGSTAYEQYF TGTGCCAGCAGCCGGACTAGCGGGAGCACCGCCTACGAGCAGTACTTC
NA TRBJ1-4 TRBV4-1 NA CASSQDLRLTNEKLFF TGCGCCAGCAGCCAAGATCTGAGGTTAACTAATGAAAAACTGTTTTTT
TRBD1 TRBJ2-3 TRBV11-2 NA CASSLDRGDTQYF TGTGCCAGCAGCTTAGACAGGGGGGATACGCAGTATTTT
NA TRBJ1-6 TRBV9 NA CASSALDSSPNSPLHF TGTGCCAGCAGCGCTCTCGACTCCTCGCCGAATTCACCCCTCCACTTT
TRBD1 TRBJ2-7 TRBV28 once CASSLLYGRGREQYF TGTGCCAGCAGTCTCCTCTACGGAAGGGGGCGAGAGCAGTACTTC